The 11 T cell receptor beta chains reported below all come from one sample, sequenced in a study of shared clonotypes between healthy human individuals. Here immunoSEQ multiplex PCR was the method, and the copy in TCRdb shows in-frame clones only, minus some. This sample yields approximately 2.3 million clones, of which 85% to 95% are seen a single time; roughly 0.36% belongs to the top ten. The specimen sequenced was naive CD4+ T cells from PBMCs. The sample's subset: CD45RA+ positively selected. The receptors were sampled from a man younger than 35 in good health. Some clones in this sample may be carry-over from other donors' samples.

With regard to this clone: The identical CDR3 is also encoded by other nucleotide sequences in the sample. V usage is TRBV5-1 and J usage is TRBJ2-5; tentatively, D is TRBD2 (6 bases). The CDR3 totals 14 residues. With 5 bases removed from V and 2 bases from J, the gap between germline ends came to 13 bases. The germline CDR1 and CDR2 sequences are SGHRS and YFSETQ. This CDR3 is CASSSGRGQETQYF. The CDR3 DNA follows: TGCGCCAGCAGTAGCGGTCGGGGACAAGAGACCCAGTACTTC.

As concerns this clone: The same CDR3 is also encoded by other DNA sequences in this sample. CDR3 bases: TGTGCCAGCAGCTTTGCAGGGAATCAGCCCCAGCATTTT. This translates into CASSFAGNQPQHF. This chain connects TRBV7-9 to TRBJ1-5, with D perhaps matching TRBD1 (5 bases). Deletions cut 3 bases from V and 4 bases from J, with 7 bases between. The germline gives CDR1 SEHNR, CDR2 FQNEAQ (reference sequence). This CDR3 region has 13 residues. Looking up the rest from reference TRBV7-9 and TRBJ1-5 gives the full variable domain: DTGVSQNPRHKITKRGQNVTFRCDPISEHNRLYWYRQTLGQGPEFLTYFQNEAQLEKSRLLSDRFSAERPKGSFSTLEIQRTEQGDSAMYLCASSFAGNQPQHFGDGTRLSIL.

This clone was counted between two and nine times. V gene TRBV19 combines with J gene TRBJ2-7; 8 bases are a match to TRBD1. CDR3 length: 12 amino acids. Germline V gives CDR1 LNHDA, CDR2 SQIVND (reference sequence). Trimming at V came to 6 bases and at J to 6 bases, leaving 4 bases not matched to a gene. In nucleotides, the CDR3 is TGTGCCAGTAGGGACAGGGCCGGCGAGCAGTACTTC. Translation gives CASRDRAGEQYF.

This clone was recorded only once. This chain links TRBV10-3 with TRBJ2-7; D ambiguous. The CDR3 is 12 residues long. The V and J ends lost 0 bases and 6 bases respectively, with 6 bases between them. Germline assignment: CDR1 ENHRY and CDR2 SYGVKD. CDR3 DNA sequence: TGTGCCATCAGTGAGTCGCGCGGCGAGCAGTACTTC. Encoded protein: CAISESRGEQYF.

Here the CDR3 DNA reads TGTGCCAGCAGCTTGTGGGCGGCCGGGGAGCTGTTTTTT. This sequence encodes CASSLWAAGELFF. The genes are TRBV11-2 and TRBJ2-2, with D unclear. The CDR3 is made up of 13 amino acids. Germline V CDR1 and CDR2: SGHAT, FQNNGV. Trimming shortened V by 3 bases and J by 6 bases, and 8 bases separated the two germline ends.

The chain recombines TRBV5-8 with TRBJ1-4; TRBD1 agrees at 8 bases. With V trimmed by 5 bases and J by 8 bases, 8 bases remained unmatched. CDR1 is SGHTS and CDR2 is YDEGEE in the germline V gene. The length of the CDR3 is 14 residues. The chain's CDR3 is CASSSGTGGEKLFF. The CDR3 region has the DNA TGTGCCAGCAGTTCTGGGACAGGTGGGGAAAAACTGTTTTTT.

The chain links TRBV6-6 to TRBJ2-3; D is undetermined. CDR3 length: 15 amino acids. The germline V gene has CDR1 MNHNY and CDR2 SVGAGI (reference sequence). V lost 5 bases and J 5 bases, leaving 17 bases between the germline ends. CDR3: CASSRLQTLEDTQYF. Written as DNA, the CDR3 is TGTGCCAGCAGTCGGCTACAGACGTTGGAAGATACGCAGTATTTT.

Details on this clone: Other nucleotide sequences in the sample specify the same CDR3. The rearrangement joins TRBV7-2 to TRBJ2-1; 14 bases are a match to TRBD2. The CDR3 runs 15 residues. CDR1 and CDR2 (germline): SGHTA, FQGNSA. Trimming removed 2 bases from V and 8 bases from J; junction bases left unmatched: 2. The CDR3 sequence is CASSLMGLAGDEQFF. The CDR3, as DNA: TGTGCCAGCAGCTTAATGGGACTAGCGGGAGATGAGCAGTTCTTC.

This clone was found a few times. Other DNA sequences from this sample encode an identical CDR3 as well. This rearrangement joins TRBV28 to TRBJ1-2; 9 bases fit TRBD1. This CDR3 has 13 amino acids. The junction had 4 bases not matched to a gene; V was cut back by 4 bases and J by 7 bases. CDR1 MDHEN and CDR2 SYDVKM come from the germline V gene. The CDR3 protein is CASSSGQGGGYTF. The CDR3 bases are TGTGCCAGCAGTTCGGGACAGGGAGGTGGCTACACCTTC.

A single count supports this clone. The sample carries other DNA sequences with the same CDR3. The rearrangement joins TRBV5-1 to TRBJ2-6; D is unresolved. The ends were cut back, 1 base at V and 0 bases at J, with 2 bases in the middle. CDR1 is SGHRS and CDR2 is YFSETQ in the germline V gene. The CDR3 extends over 14 amino acids. In DNA form, the CDR3 reads TGCGCCAGCAGCTTGAGCTCTGGGGCCAACGTCCTGACTTTC. Protein: CASSLSSGANVLTF.

This chain joins TRBV30 and TRBJ1-2; D unclear. Germline V gene data show CDR1 as GTSNPN and CDR2 as SVGIG (reference sequence). V gave up 1 base and J gave up 8 bases, with 11 bases separating them. CDR3 length: 12 amino acids. The CDR3 bases are TGTGCCTGGAGTGAGAACGTACGAGGCTACACCTTC. The encoded protein is CAWSENVRGYTF. The full variable domain, in which reference TRBV30 and TRBJ1-2 provide the parts outside the CDR3, is SQTIHQWPATLVQPVGSPLSLECTVEGTSNPNLYWYRQAAGRGLQLLFYSVGIGQISSEVPQNLSASRPQDRQFILSSKKLLLSDSGFYLCAWSENVRGYTFGSGTRLTVV.